Below, one T cell receptor beta chain is given with its context. The data belong to a study of CD8+ T cells in alopecia areata. Following RNA extraction, reverse transcription yielded cDNA that acted as the sequencing template. The repertoire was sequenced with immunoSEQ multiplex PCR; TCRdb's copy has only in-frame clones and lacks some. The table shows around 140,000 clones, with approximately 50% occurring only once. Source: CD4+ T cells sorted from blood, taken at week 0. The receptor was derived from a human donor with alopecia areata.

In DNA, the CDR3 is TGTGCCTGGCGTAATATCGGGGAGCTGTTTTTT. This gives the protein CAWRNIGELFF. The V and J genes are TRBV30 and TRBJ2-2; no firm D call. CDR3 length equals 11 residues. Germline lookup yields CDR1 GTSNPN and CDR2 SVGIG (reference sequence). Trimming cost V 5 bases and J 7 bases, with 8 bases left between them.